Each of the 27 T cell receptor beta chains below was sequenced from the same sample in a study of blood T cell repertoires in COVID-19 (dated by TCRdb to 2018 to 2021). Preparation of the library involved the immunoSEQ multiplex PCR assay. TCRdb limited this immuneACCESS table to in-frame rearrangements with V and J called. A share of clones is missing; checked studies link under half to unresolved V genes, and the rest is unexplained. The sample contains 65,000 or so clones, roughly two thirds of them found a single time. The top ten clonotypes cover approximately 51% of the sample. The sequencing input was PBMCs or T cells enriched from blood (not recorded which). Receptor source: a woman aged 55-75 years who had been exposed to COVID-19.

In this sample, this clone turned up once. The chain uses TRBV30 and TRBJ1-4; perhaps TRBD1 as D (6 bases). The V gene lost 8 bases and the J gene lost 8 bases, with 15 bases spanning the gap. This CDR3 is 12 amino acids long. Germline assignment: CDR1 GTSNPN and CDR2 SVGIG (reference sequence). CDR3 residues: CAGSTGSEKLFF. The CDR3 DNA is TGTGCCGGAAGTACAGGGAGCGAAAAACTGTTTTTT.

The rearrangement links TRBV6-5 to TRBJ2-7; D is possibly TRBD1 (6 bases). The CDR3 sequence is 15 residues long. Trimming cost V 5 bases and J 5 bases, with 19 bases left between them. CDR1 and CDR2 (germline): MNHEY, SVGAGI. The DNA of the CDR3 is TGTGCCAGCAGTCCAGTCGACAGGAAGAAGCACGAGCAGTACTTC. As protein: CASSPVDRKKHEQYF.

The J gene is TRBJ2-3, the V gene TRBV7-8; D call uncertain. This CDR3 has 15 amino acids. Germline CDR1 reads SGHVS; CDR2 reads FQNEAQ. Trimming shortened V by 1 base and J by 8 bases, and 16 bases separated the two germline ends. The CDR3 coding sequence is TGTGCCAGCAGCTTAGTCTCTCCGGGTCACGGTACGCAGTATTTT. Translation gives CASSLVSPGHGTQYF.

The V and J genes are TRBV4-1 and TRBJ2-1; 8 nucleotides line up with TRBD2. The CDR3 totals 18 residues. CDR1 MGHRA and CDR2 YSYEKL come from the germline V gene. V lost 0 bases and J lost 0; bases outside the gene matches: 7. The CDR3 protein is CASSQDRGGRSSYNEQFF. The CDR3 DNA reads TGCGCCAGCAGCCAAGATAGAGGCGGGAGGAGCTCCTACAATGAGCAGTTCTTC.

V usage is TRBV19 and J usage is TRBJ2-3; no definite D call. CDR3 length: 13 residues. Germline assignment: CDR1 LNHDA and CDR2 SQIVND (reference sequence). Trimming took 2 bases from V and 8 from J, leaving 11 bases between them. This chain's CDR3 is CASSISHLSTQYF. The CDR3 DNA reads TGTGCCAGTAGTATATCCCATTTGAGTACGCAGTATTTT.

This clone turned up a few times. The J gene is TRBJ1-2, the V gene TRBV24-1; a weak D match, TRBD1 (5 bases). There are 14 residues in the CDR3. Germline assignment: CDR1 KGHDR and CDR2 SFDVKD. Trimming cost V 3 bases and J 4 bases, with 11 bases left between them. This CDR3 is CATSDPTEFYGYTF. The DNA for the CDR3 is TGTGCCACCAGTGATCCGACAGAATTCTATGGCTACACCTTC.

This clone has more than one count but fewer than ten. V gene TRBV19 combines with J gene TRBJ1-1; 8 nucleotides align to TRBD1. The ends lost 4 bases at V and 5 bases at J; junction bases unmatched: 6. The CDR3 runs 14 residues. Germline V gene sequence: CDR1 LNHDA, CDR2 SQIVND (reference sequence). The CDR3 loop reads CASSRAGGSTEAFF. The CDR3 region has the DNA TGTGCCAGTAGTAGGGCAGGGGGCTCGACTGAAGCTTTCTTT.

The genes are TRBV28 and TRBJ1-3; 8 bases are a match to TRBD1. The CDR3 is 15 amino acids. CDR1 and CDR2 from the germline V gene are MDHEN and SYDVKM. V lost 3 bases to trimming and J lost 4 bases; unmatched junction nucleotides: 5. The CDR3 nucleotides read TGTGCCAGCAGTTTTGCCGGGACAGGAGGAAACACCATATATTTT. This gives the protein CASSFAGTGGNTIYF.

This clone appeared a few times. CDR3 sequence reads: CSAYRGGYTF. CDR3 nucleotide sequence: TGCAGTGCTTACAGGGGTGGCTACACCTTC. This chain uses TRBV20-1 with TRBJ1-2, with 7 bases lining up with TRBD1. The ends lost 5 bases at V and 7 bases at J; junction bases unmatched: 1. Per the germline V gene, CDR1 is DFQATT and CDR2 is SNEGSKA (reference sequence). The CDR3 consists of 10 residues.

The chain is built from TRBV2 and TRBJ2-1; unclear D gene. Germline CDR1 is SNHLY and CDR2 is FYNNEI. V was clipped by 3 bases and J by 8 bases, with 14 bases between them. The CDR3 totals 14 residues. CDR3 sequence reads: CASSDNQQVDEQFF. The CDR3 nucleotides read TGTGCCAGCAGTGATAACCAGCAGGTCGATGAGCAGTTCTTC.

The genes are TRBV2 and TRBJ2-4; D may be TRBD1 (5 bases). The V end lost 0 bases, the J end lost 9 bases, and 21 bases lay between the germline ends. There are 17 residues in the CDR3. Germline V gives CDR1 SNHLY, CDR2 FYNNEI. CDR3 protein: CASSEALRVSRTGIQYF. The DNA of the CDR3 is TGTGCCAGCAGTGAAGCGCTCAGGGTTAGCCGTACTGGCATTCAGTACTTC.

This clone was counted a single time. The chain carries TRBV6-2 or TRBV6-3 and TRBJ1-6; 8 nucleotides agree with TRBD1. J was trimmed by 5 bases and V by 7 bases; bases with no gene match: 7. Germline assignment: CDR1 MNHEY and CDR2 SVGEGT. The CDR3 extends over 15 amino acids. The CDR3 DNA reads as TGTGCCAGCACCCCGGCGGGACAGGATAATTCACCCCTCCACTTT. As protein: CASTPAGQDNSPLHF.

This clone was recorded a few times. The J gene is TRBJ2-2, the V gene TRBV3-1 (or the pseudogene TRBV3-2); 7 bases are shared with TRBD1. Per the germline V gene, CDR1 is LGHDT and CDR2 is YNNKEL (reference sequence). The CDR3 has 17 residues. The J segment lost 7 bases and the V segment lost 3 bases, leaving 14 bases of the junction unmatched. CDR3 protein: CASSHKHSRGHSGELFF. CDR3 nucleotides: TGTGCCAGCAGCCACAAGCACAGTAGGGGGCATAGCGGGGAGCTGTTTTTT.

The chain employs TRBV18 and TRBJ1-6; D is uncertain. CDR1 KGHSH and CDR2 LQKENI come from the germline V gene. V was pared by 3 bases and J by 6 bases, with 6 bases between. The CDR3 contains 13 residues. CDR3 residues: CASSPISNSPLHF. DNA of the CDR3: TGTGCCAGCTCACCGATCAGTAATTCACCCCTCCACTTT.

This clone occurred once. The chain joins TRBV29-1 to TRBJ2-1, with D unclear. CDR3 length equals 13 residues. V was pared by 1 base and J by 6 bases, with 10 bases between. Germline values: CDR1 SQVTM, CDR2 ANQGSEA. The CDR3 DNA reads as TGCAGCGTTGAAGCTAACCGCCCCAATGAGCAGTTCTTC. Amino acids: CSVEANRPNEQFF.

The chain joins TRBV27 to TRBJ1-2, with D possibly matching TRBD1 (5 bases). Germline assignment: CDR1 MNHEY and CDR2 SMNVEV (reference sequence). The CDR3 sequence is 16 residues long. V shed 3 bases and J shed 4 bases, with 18 bases lying between them. The CDR3: CASSLAGGSSSYGYTF. Here the CDR3 DNA reads TGTGCCAGCAGTTTGGCCGGGGGTAGTTCATCCTATGGCTACACCTTC.

The chain couples TRBV28 to TRBJ2-5, with a possible D match to TRBD2 (6 bases). The length of the CDR3 is 15 residues. V was pared by 5 bases and J by 4 bases, with 17 bases between. Germline values: CDR1 MDHEN, CDR2 SYDVKM. CDR3 sequence (DNA): TGTGCCAGCAGTCCACAAGGCGGGGTCGTAGAGACCCAGTACTTC. This codes for CASSPQGGVVETQYF.

J is TRBJ2-7 and V is TRBV27; D possibly corresponds to TRBD1 (5 bases). CDR3 length: 12 residues. Germline lookup yields CDR1 MNHEY and CDR2 SMNVEV (reference sequence). With 7 bases removed from V and 5 bases from J, the gap between germline ends came to 12 bases. The CDR3, as DNA: TGTGCCAGCATGAGACAGCAGAACGAGCAGTACTTC. Translated, it gives CASMRQQNEQYF.

The chain is built from TRBV27 and TRBJ1-6, with D perhaps matching TRBD1 (5 bases). Germline-derived CDR1 and CDR2 are MNHEY and SMNVEV (reference sequence). The CDR3 is 15 residues long. V lost 2 bases and J lost 6, with 11 bases in between. The CDR3 loop reads CASSLAGGSNSPLHF. Here the CDR3 DNA reads TGTGCCAGCAGTTTAGCGGGGGGAAGTAATTCACCCCTCCACTTT.

In DNA form, the CDR3 reads TGTGCCAGCAGCGCGACACCGTCGGGGGACAGGGCTACGCAGTATTTT. Its protein product is CASSATPSGDRATQYF. V gene TRBV9 combines with J gene TRBJ2-3, with 9 bases that match TRBD1. The CDR3 runs to 16 residues. Germline CDR1 and CDR2: SGDLS and YYNGEE. V trimming: 3 bases; J trimming: 8 bases; junction bases outside the gene matches: 13.

The chain links TRBV7-8 to TRBJ2-7, with TRBD2 identical over 8 bases. This CDR3 spans 14 amino acids. Trimming took 3 bases from V and 4 from J; bases not matched to a gene: 5. CDR1 is SGHVS, CDR2 FQNEAQ, per germline. CDR3 nucleotides: TGTGCCAGCAGCTTGGGACTAGTCCGTTACGAGCAGTACTTC. Translation: CASSLGLVRYEQYF.

This sequence joins TRBV10-1 and TRBJ2-1; perhaps TRBD2 as D (6 bases). Germline V gives CDR1 WNHNN, CDR2 SYGVQD (reference sequence). Trimming left V 7 bases short and J 9 bases short, with 13 bases between. CDR3 size: 12 residues. The CDR3 DNA follows: TGCGCCAGCAAAGGGACTCGTAGTGAGCAGTTCTTC. The encoded protein is CASKGTRSEQFF.

The genes are TRBV5-1 and TRBJ2-3; 8 bases map to TRBD2. CDR3 length equals 15 residues. The ends lost 5 bases at V and 2 bases at J; junction bases unmatched: 7. Germline V gene sequence: CDR1 SGHRS, CDR2 YFSETQ. The CDR3 DNA reads as TGCGCCAGCAGGCCCACCGGGAGGGCCACAGATACGCAGTATTTT. It encodes CASRPTGRATDTQYF.

The rearrangement joins TRBV18 to TRBJ2-7, with a tentative D call TRBD2 (6 bases). CDR3 size: 13 residues. Germline V CDR1 and CDR2: KGHSH, LQKENI. The V and J ends lost 6 bases and 0 bases respectively, with 9 bases between them. The CDR3 DNA is TGTGCCAGCTCTGCGGGGTTCTCCTACGAGCAGTACTTC. It encodes CASSAGFSYEQYF.

The chain employs TRBV5-1 and TRBJ1-3, with 8 bases matching TRBD1. The CDR3 is made up of 14 amino acids. Germline V gene data show CDR1 as SGHRS and CDR2 as YFSETQ. Trimming removed 4 bases from V and 4 bases from J; junction bases left unmatched: 4. The CDR3 reads CASSLGTGGNTIYF. CDR3 coding DNA: TGCGCCAGCAGCCTAGGGACAGGCGGAAACACCATATATTTT.

The genes are TRBV27 and TRBJ2-3; D unclear. Germline CDR1 and CDR2: MNHEY and SMNVEV (reference sequence). Trimming cost V 5 bases and J 5 bases, with 8 bases left between them. CDR3 length: 12 amino acids. CDR3 in amino acids: CASSPSGDTQYF. The CDR3 coding sequence is TGTGCCAGCAGTCCTTCCGGAGATACGCAGTATTTT.

The V call is TRBV28, the J call TRBJ1-3; a weak D match, TRBD1 (6 bases). Per the germline V gene, CDR1 is MDHEN and CDR2 is SYDVKM. V lost 6 bases and J lost 2, with 14 bases in between. The CDR3 is 15 amino acids. In DNA, the CDR3 is TGTGCCAGCAGCTCCTTGGACAGCGCTGGAAACACCATATATTTT. Protein product: CASSSLDSAGNTIYF.